Listed here are 10 T cell receptor beta chains from one sample, sequenced in a study of Ad26.COV2.S vaccination and SARS-CoV-2 variants. Indicated treatment: over 15 received Ad26.COV2.S at low or high dose, single or two shots; about five received placebo; per-sample allocation not given. Each sample was drawn 63 days after the first injection (of vaccine or placebo). The repertoire was sequenced with immunoSEQ multiplex PCR; TCRdb's copy has only in-frame clones and lacks some. The table lists fewer than 400,000 clones, about nine tenths of them singletons. Sequences were derived from peripheral blood, sampled in a trial of Ad26.COV2.S vaccine versus placebo. The source is a person aged 18 to 59 who received the Ad26.COV2.S COVID-19 vaccine or a placebo.

This clone has only one observation. The chain uses TRBV5-5 and TRBJ1-6; D is unclear. Germline V lookup: CDR1 SGHKS, CDR2 YYEKEE (reference sequence). V was clipped by 0 bases and J by 0 bases, with 7 bases between them. CDR3 size: 16 residues. CDR3 sequence reads: CASSLEGHSYNSPLHF. CDR3 sequence (DNA): TGTGCCAGCAGCTTGGAGGGCCACTCCTATAATTCACCCCTCCACTTT. Full variable domain (remainder filled in from reference TRBV5-5 and TRBJ1-6): DAGVTQSPTHLIKTRGQQVTLRCSPISGHKSVSWYQQVLGQGPQFIFQYYEKEERGRGNFPDRFSARQFPNYSSELNVNALLLGDSALYLCASSLEGHSYNSPLHFGNGTRLTVT.

The sample holds a few counts of this clone. V and J are TRBV7-6 and TRBJ2-7; D not certain. The V gene's germline CDR1 is SGHVS and CDR2 FNYEAQ. Deletions cut 5 bases from V and 6 bases from J, with 14 bases between. This CDR3 is 13 amino acids long. The CDR3 region has the DNA TGTGCCAGCAGCCCCGGGCCGTCCGGCGAGCAGTACTTC. It is translated as CASSPGPSGEQYF.

The chain has TRBV27 and TRBJ2-3; 9 nucleotides match TRBD2. The CDR3 contains 16 residues. The V gene end was trimmed by 2 bases and the J gene end by 2 bases; junction bases not matched to a gene: 5. Germline V gives CDR1 MNHEY, CDR2 SMNVEV (reference sequence). CDR3 protein: CASSLAGLATTDTQYF. In DNA, the CDR3 is TGTGCCAGCAGTTTAGCTGGACTAGCGACCACAGATACGCAGTATTTT.

This chain joins TRBV7-2 and TRBJ2-7; the D gene is possibly TRBD2 (5 bases). CDR3 size: 15 residues. CDR1 and CDR2 from the germline V gene are SGHTA and FQGNSA. Between the trimmed V and J ends, which lost 0 bases and 0 bases, there was a span of 9 bases. Written as DNA, the CDR3 is TGTGCCAGCAGCTTAGCGGCGGGTCGCTCCTACGAGCAGTACTTC. It specifies CASSLAAGRSYEQYF.

This chain joins TRBV9 and TRBJ2-7; D is undetermined. The V and J ends lost 3 bases and 0 bases respectively, with 10 bases between them. The CDR3 contains 14 residues. Germline V gene sequence: CDR1 SGDLS, CDR2 YYNGEE. CDR3 bases: TGTGCCAGCAGCGCCGAGACCGACTCCTACGAGCAGTACTTC. It yields the protein CASSAETDSYEQYF. Full variable domain (outside the CDR3, taken from reference TRBV9 and TRBJ2-7): DSGVTQTPKHLITATGQRVTLRCSPRSGDLSVYWYQQSLDQGLQFLIQYYNGEERAKGNILERFSAQQFPDLHSELNLSSLELGDSALYFCASSAETDSYEQYFGPGTRLTVT.

This chain connects TRBV19 to TRBJ2-2; the D call may be TRBD1 or TRBD2 (5 bases each). The CDR3 is 15 residues long. The V and J ends lost 5 bases and 1 base respectively, with 11 bases between them. Germline V CDR1 and CDR2: LNHDA, SQIVND (reference sequence). The CDR3 nucleotides read TGTGCCAGTAGTGCCGGGACGGTGAACACCGGGGAGCTGTTTTTT. Residues: CASSAGTVNTGELFF.

This rearrangement joins TRBV27 to TRBJ2-7; perhaps D is TRBD1 or TRBD2 (5 bases each). Trimming removed 5 bases from V and 7 bases from J, with 21 bases in between. The CDR3 covers 15 residues. Germline V gene data show CDR1 as MNHEY and CDR2 as SMNVEV (reference sequence). DNA of the CDR3: TGTGCCAGCAGTACATCGGGAAGCAGGGCGCGGGAGCAGTACTTC. Residues: CASSTSGSRAREQYF.

This rearrangement joins TRBV3-1 (or the pseudogene TRBV3-2) to TRBJ1-6; tentatively, D is TRBD1 (5 bases). The CDR3 runs to 15 residues. Germline lookup yields CDR1 LGHDT and CDR2 YNNKEL (reference sequence). V shed 1 base and J shed 7 bases, with 11 bases lying between them. This CDR3 is CASSQGPTGNSPLHF. CDR3 coding DNA: TGTGCCAGCAGCCAAGGACCTACAGGAAATTCACCCCTCCACTTT.

This chain's CDR3 is CASSTGTGGASKGLTDTQYF. The DNA for the CDR3 is TGTGCCAGCAGTACCGGGACAGGGGGCGCGTCAAAGGGCCTCACAGATACGCAGTATTTT. The V and J genes are TRBV28 and TRBJ2-3; 12 bases agree with TRBD1. Germline V gene sequence: CDR1 MDHEN, CDR2 SYDVKM. V trimming: 5 bases; J trimming: 2 bases; junction bases outside the gene matches: 17. The CDR3 sequence is 20 residues long.

The chain uses TRBV14 and TRBJ2-1; 8 bases map to TRBD2. Germline CDR1 SGHDN, CDR2 FVKESK. J was trimmed by 0 bases and V by 2 bases; bases with no gene match: 3. The CDR3 is 16 residues long. The chain's CDR3 is CASSQLLAGSYNEQFF. The CDR3 nucleotides read TGTGCCAGCAGCCAACTCCTAGCGGGCTCCTACAATGAGCAGTTCTTC.